The next 15 T cell receptor beta chains were all read from a single sample in a study of T cells in Graves' hyperthyroidism and ophthalmopathy. RNA transcripts yielded amplified TCR beta CDR3 regions. Initially, a first-round RT-PCR of the TCR CDR3 employed the HTBI primer set. Each CDR3 protein gets one entry after TCRdb re-called the multiplex PCR reads with MiXCR. The sample holds around 450,000 distinct CDR3 sequences, about 13% seen once. Source material: blood. The origin of the receptors is a young woman with Graves' hyperthyroidism.

This clonotype was observed at least ten times. The chain's CDR3 is CASSPMDRENYGYTF. The CDR3 coding sequence is TGTGCCAGCAGCCCCATGGACAGGGAAAATTATGGCTACACCTTC. The chain carries TRBV3-1 and TRBJ1-2, with TRBD1 matching over 8 bases. CDR3 length: 15 residues. CDR1 and CDR2 from the germline V gene are LGHDT and YNNKEL (reference sequence). Trimming took 4 bases from V and 5 from J; bases not matched to a gene: 9.

At least ten counts were recorded for this clonotype. The rearrangement uses TRBV6-2 or TRBV6-3 and TRBJ2-1, with unresolved D. The CDR3 is 15 amino acids. In germline, CDR1 is MNHEY, CDR2 SVGEGT. The ends were cut back, 2 bases at V and 0 bases at J, with 8 bases in the middle. Here the CDR3 DNA reads TGTGCCAGCAGTTACGGGATGAGCTCCTACAATGAGCAGTTCTTC. Its translation is CASSYGMSSYNEQFF.

This clonotype was found a few times. This chain joins TRBV2 and TRBJ2-7, with TRBD1 identical over 8 bases. The junction had 10 bases not matched to a gene; V was cut back by 6 bases and J by 3 bases. The CDR3 extends over 15 amino acids. The germline V gene has CDR1 SNHLY and CDR2 FYNNEI. The CDR3 DNA sequence: TGTGCCAGCAGGATGGACAGGGTAGAGCTCTACGAGCAGTACTTC. It encodes CASRMDRVELYEQYF.

This clonotype was counted ten times or more. The CDR3: CASSSAGGAGGELFF. The DNA for the CDR3 is TGTGCCAGCAGTTCCGCAGGGGGCGCAGGCGGGGAGCTGTTTTTT. The V and J genes are TRBV28 and TRBJ2-2; TRBD1 matches 8 bases. CDR1 and CDR2 from the germline V gene are MDHEN and SYDVKM. The CDR3 loop spans 15 amino acids. J lost 7 bases, V lost 4 bases, and 8 bases had no gene match.

Ten or more counts support this clonotype. In DNA form, the CDR3 reads TGCAGCGTTGGTGGCAAGGGGAACACTGAAGCTTTCTTT. Amino acids: CSVGGKGNTEAFF. The V call is TRBV29-1, the J call TRBJ1-1; D is ambiguous. CDR1 is SQVTM, CDR2 ANQGSEA, per germline. The length of the CDR3 is 13 residues. Trimming took 4 bases from V and 1 from J, leaving 10 bases between them. Based on the CDR3 plus reference TRBV29-1 and TRBJ1-1, the full variable domain is SAVISQKPSRDICQRGTSLTIQCQVDSQVTMMFWYRQQPGQSLTLIATANQGSEATYESGFVIDKFPISRPNLTFSTLTVSNMSPEDSSIYLCSVGGKGNTEAFFGQGTRLTVV.

In this sample, this clonotype turned up a few times. The rearrangement joins TRBV28 to TRBJ1-2; no reliable D call. The CDR3 totals 15 residues. CDR1 is MDHEN, CDR2 SYDVKM, per germline. Trimming removed 3 bases at V and 8 bases at J, with 19 bases between. The CDR3 spells CASSLGSPRLGGYTF. The CDR3 DNA sequence: TGTGCCAGCAGTTTGGGTTCGCCGCGGTTGGGCGGCTACACCTTC.

This CDR3 is CASSTPGGVGETQYF. CDR3 DNA: TGTGCCAGCAGCACCCCGGGGGGGGTGGGGGAGACCCAGTACTTC. The chain employs TRBV6-2 or TRBV6-3 and TRBJ2-5; 8 nucleotides agree with TRBD2. Losses at the gene ends were 6 bases for V and 5 bases for J; bases not matched to a gene: 11. The CDR3 runs 15 residues. Germline CDR1 and CDR2: MNHEY and SVGEGT.

As to this clonotype: Possible read error: a much larger clone is one base away. The chain couples TRBV10-1 to TRBJ2-2; 7 positions match TRBD1. Germline-derived CDR1 and CDR2 are WNHNN and SYGVQD (reference sequence). This CDR3 region has 18 residues. CDR3 loop: CAGSERPPRGKNTGELFF. As DNA, the CDR3 is TGCGCCGGCAGTGAGAGGCCCCCCAGGGGGAAGAACACCGGGGAGCTGTTTTTT.

This clonotype showed up many times. The chain has TRBV20-1 and TRBJ2-3, with D perhaps TRBD1 (5 bases). V lost 4 bases, J lost 2 bases, and 16 bases lay in between. Germline lookup yields CDR1 DFQATT and CDR2 SNEGSKA (reference sequence). The CDR3 is 15 residues long. CDR3 region: CSANLQEWVTDTQYF. CDR3 sequence (DNA): TGCAGTGCTAACTTACAGGAGTGGGTCACAGATACGCAGTATTTT.

In this sample, this clonotype turned up many times. The V call is TRBV20-1, the J call TRBJ2-1, with 9 nucleotides matching TRBD2. After removal of 0 bases from V and 5 bases from J, the junction contained 5 bases not matched to a gene. Germline CDR1 is DFQATT and CDR2 is SNEGSKA (reference sequence). The CDR3 extends over 15 amino acids. CDR3 bases: TGCAGTGCTAGAGATCCAGCGGGAGGAAACAATGAGCAGTTCTTC. Its protein is CSARDPAGGNNEQFF.

The chain links TRBV9 to TRBJ1-2; D perhaps matches TRBD1 (5 bases). Germline values: CDR1 SGDLS, CDR2 YYNGEE. V lost 0 bases to trimming and J lost 2 bases, with 14 bases between them. CDR3 length equals 16 residues. For the CDR3, the DNA is TGTGCCAGCAGCGTAGATCGCCAGGGACGAAACTATGGCTACACCTTC. Its protein is CASSVDRQGRNYGYTF.

This clonotype came up many times. The genes are TRBV7-8 and TRBJ2-7; D may correspond to TRBD1 or TRBD2 (6 bases each). CDR3 length: 14 residues. V lost 5 bases and J 1 base, leaving 12 bases between the germline ends. Germline V gene lookup returns CDR1 SGHVS and CDR2 FQNEAQ. The CDR3 sequence: CASSPGDTSYEQYF. CDR3 nucleotides: TGTGCCAGCAGCCCGGGGGACACGTCCTACGAGCAGTACTTC.

Many counts were recorded for this clonotype. J is TRBJ2-7 and V is TRBV7-2, with 7 bases lining up with TRBD2. Trimming at V came to 1 base and at J to 3 bases, leaving 6 bases not matched to a gene. There are 15 residues in the CDR3. Germline V CDR1 and CDR2: SGHTA, FQGNSA. This chain's CDR3 is CASSLEAGLNYEQYF. The DNA for the CDR3 is TGTGCCAGCAGCTTAGAAGCGGGACTAAACTACGAGCAGTACTTC.

The J gene is TRBJ2-1, the V gene TRBV3-1, with 9 bases lining up with TRBD2. V trimming: 11 bases; J trimming: 7 bases; junction bases outside the gene matches: 9. This CDR3 comprises 13 residues. Per germline, CDR1 LGHDT and CDR2 YNNKEL (reference sequence). DNA for the CDR3: TGTGCCGCGGGCAGCGGGAGGAAGAATGAGCAGTTCTTC. Translating it yields CAAGSGRKNEQFF.

The rearrangement links TRBV28 to TRBJ1-6; maybe TRBD1 (5 bases). Trimming removed 8 bases from V and 7 bases from J, with 9 bases in between. There are 12 residues in the CDR3. CDR1 MDHEN and CDR2 SYDVKM come from the germline V gene. CDR3 protein: CASLQGNSPLHF. In DNA form, the CDR3 reads TGTGCCAGCTTGCAGGGAAATTCACCCCTCCACTTT.